These T cell receptor beta chains were read from a single sample in a study of neurological immune-mediated disorders. TCRdb used MiXCR to reprocess the 5' RACE reads, holding one entry per CDR3 protein. The table lists 65,000 to 85,000 distinct CDR3 sequences, about 5% of them singletons. The specimen sequenced was PBMCs. The source is a woman aged 55-75 years with multiple sclerosis. CDR3s include the opening cysteine and the closing phenylalanine or tryptophan. The D gene is left open where the match is weak. Size is stated as how often the clone was seen (once, few, many) or a class if it is expanded.

TRBD2	many	TRBJ2-7	TRBV6-6	CASSWTGGTYEQYF	TGTGCCAGCAGTTGGACGGGGGGAACCTACGAGCAGTACTTC
TRBD1	many	TRBJ2-7	TRBV20-1	CSAPGQGYEQYF	TGCAGTGCACCGGGACAGGGCTACGAGCAGTACTTC
TRBD1	many	TRBJ1-2	TRBV11-2	CASSSRTGSVNYGYTF	TGTGCCAGCAGTTCCCGGACAGGGTCGGTTAACTATGGCTACACCTTC
-	many	TRBJ2-7	TRBV10-3	CATQPTGSYEQYF	TGTGCCACCCAACCGACTGGCTCCTACGAGCAGTACTTC
-	many	TRBJ2-1	TRBV28	CASRPERALTYNEQFF	TGTGCCAGCAGGCCAGAGCGGGCATTAACCTACAATGAGCAGTTCTTC
TRBD1	many	TRBJ2-1	TRBV11-2	CASSSGSGTDNEQFF	TGTGCCAGCAGCTCGGGATCCGGGACAGATAATGAGCAGTTCTTC
TRBD1	few	TRBJ1-2	TRBV12-3/TRBV12-4	CASSRTDRANYGYTF	TGTGCCAGCAGCCGCACCGACAGGGCTAACTATGGCTACACCTTC
-	many	TRBJ1-1	TRBV30	CAWSLLVNTEAFF	TGTGCCTGGAGTCTCCTGGTGAACACTGAAGCTTTCTTT
TRBD2	many	TRBJ2-5	TRBV6-6	CASSPGTSSETQYF	TGTGCCAGCAGTCCCGGGACTAGCAGCGAGACCCAGTACTTC
TRBD1	many	TRBJ2-1	TRBV20-1	CSAPKGAWNEQFF	TGCAGTGCCCCGAAGGGGGCATGGAATGAGCAGTTCTTC
TRBD2	many	TRBJ2-2	TRBV5-1	CASSSGLAGGLNTGELFF	TGCGCCAGCAGCTCAGGACTAGCGGGGGGGTTGAACACCGGGGAGCTGTTTTTT